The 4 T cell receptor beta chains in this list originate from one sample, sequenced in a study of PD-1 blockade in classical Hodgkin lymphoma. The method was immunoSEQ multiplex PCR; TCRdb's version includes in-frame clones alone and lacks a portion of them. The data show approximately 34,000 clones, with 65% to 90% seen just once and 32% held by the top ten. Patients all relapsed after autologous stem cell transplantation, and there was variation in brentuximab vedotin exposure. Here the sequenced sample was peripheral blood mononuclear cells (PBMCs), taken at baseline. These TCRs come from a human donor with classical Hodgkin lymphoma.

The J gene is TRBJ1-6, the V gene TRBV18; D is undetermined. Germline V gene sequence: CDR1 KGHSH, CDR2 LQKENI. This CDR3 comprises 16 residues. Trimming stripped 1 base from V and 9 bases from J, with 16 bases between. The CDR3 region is CASSPRSGNEGSPLHF. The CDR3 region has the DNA TGTGCCAGCTCACCACGGAGCGGGAATGAGGGTTCACCCCTCCACTTT. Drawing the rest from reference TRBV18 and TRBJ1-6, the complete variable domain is NAGVMQNPRHLVRRRGQEARLRCSPMKGHSHVYWYRQLPEEGLKFMVYLQKENIIDESGMPKERFSAEFPKEGPSILRIQQVVRGDSAAYFCASSPRSGNEGSPLHFGNGTRLTVT.

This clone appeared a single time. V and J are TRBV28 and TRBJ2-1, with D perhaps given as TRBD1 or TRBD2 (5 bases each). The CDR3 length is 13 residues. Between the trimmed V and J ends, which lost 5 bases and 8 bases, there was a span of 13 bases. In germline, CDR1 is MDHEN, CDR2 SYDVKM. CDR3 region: CASSAPGRDEQFF. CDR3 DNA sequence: TGTGCCAGCAGTGCCCCGGGGCGCGATGAGCAGTTCTTC.

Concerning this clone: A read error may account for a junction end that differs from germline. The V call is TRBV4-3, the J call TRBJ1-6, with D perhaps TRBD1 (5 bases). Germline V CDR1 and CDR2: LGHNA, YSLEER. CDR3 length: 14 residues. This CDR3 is CASSHQGDNSPLHF. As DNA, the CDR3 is TGCGCCAGCAGCCATCAGGGCGATAACTCACCCCTCCACTTT.

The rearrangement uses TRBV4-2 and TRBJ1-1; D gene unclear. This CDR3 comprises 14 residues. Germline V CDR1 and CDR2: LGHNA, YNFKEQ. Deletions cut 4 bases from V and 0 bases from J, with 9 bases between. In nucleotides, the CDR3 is TGTGCCAGCAGCCCGCGTAGGATGAACACTGAAGCTTTCTTT. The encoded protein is CASSPRRMNTEAFF.